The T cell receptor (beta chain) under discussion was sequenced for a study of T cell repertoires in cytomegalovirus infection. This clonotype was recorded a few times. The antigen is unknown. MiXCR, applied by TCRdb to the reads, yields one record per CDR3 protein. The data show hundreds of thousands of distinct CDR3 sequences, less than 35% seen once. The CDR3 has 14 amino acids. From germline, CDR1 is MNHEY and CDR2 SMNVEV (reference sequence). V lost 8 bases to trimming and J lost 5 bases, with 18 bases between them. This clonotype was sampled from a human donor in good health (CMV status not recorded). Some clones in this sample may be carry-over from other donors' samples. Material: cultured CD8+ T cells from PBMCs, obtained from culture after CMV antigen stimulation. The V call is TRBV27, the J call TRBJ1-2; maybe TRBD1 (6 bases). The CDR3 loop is CASWRNREGYGYTF. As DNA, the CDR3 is TGTGCCAGCTGGCGGAACAGGGAAGGTTATGGCTACACCTTC.